This T cell receptor beta chain was recorded in a study of cytomegalovirus exposure and HLA in healthy donors. Across the whole study: The early release's HLA-typed donors yielded approximately 82 million unique TCRs.

Overall study findings and caveats: Later analysis identified a missense DCLRE1C variant that was linked to TCR beta V- and J-gene trimming. According to an earlier analysis, most TCR beta V segments yielded productive rearrangements about 87% or about 30% of the time.

Primers: 60 Vbeta forward and 13 Jbeta reverse. Method: immunoSEQ multiplex PCR; TCRdb's copy keeps in-frame clones and lacks some. The data show fewer than 130,000 clones, with more than 65% seen just once and roughly 6.2% held by the top ten. As to this clone: Its cognate antigen is unknown.

Germline CDR1 reads SGHRS; CDR2 reads YFSETQ. V trimming: 6 bases; J trimming: 5 bases; junction bases outside the gene matches: 11. This CDR3 has 15 amino acids. Material for sequencing was PBMCs. This chain connects TRBV5-1 to TRBJ2-5; 9 bases agree with TRBD2. This receptor was obtained from a young man in good health and CMV-seropositive. The CDR3 is CASKRAGGPEETQYF. Here the CDR3 DNA reads TGCGCCAGCAAAAGGGCGGGGGGGCCAGAGGAGACCCAGTACTTC.